These 18 T cell receptor beta chains originate from one sample sequenced in a study of shared clonotypes between healthy human individuals. Sequencing used immunoSEQ multiplex PCR; TCRdb keeps in-frame clones, though not all of them. This sample has approximately 2.1 million clones, with roughly 93% found just once. The sample comprised naive CD4+ T cells from PBMCs. The subset here: CD45RA+ positively selected. Receptor source: a man between 18 and 35 years old in good health. Some clones in this sample may be carry-over from other donors' samples.

The gene calls are TRBV30 and TRBJ2-1; the match to TRBD1 covers 10 bases. Germline V gene sequence: CDR1 GTSNPN, CDR2 SVGIG (reference sequence). The CDR3 sequence is 19 residues long. With V trimmed by 3 bases and J by 1 base, 15 bases remained unmatched. The CDR3 sequence is CAWRSRDRGVLRSYNEQFF. CDR3 nucleotides: TGTGCCTGGAGGTCCCGGGACAGGGGCGTGTTGAGGTCCTACAATGAGCAGTTCTTC.

This chain uses TRBV28 with TRBJ1-1; D possibly corresponds to TRBD1 (5 bases). V lost 2 bases to trimming and J lost 8 bases, with 18 bases between them. CDR1 and CDR2 from the germline V gene are MDHEN and SYDVKM. The CDR3 runs to 15 residues. CDR3 DNA: TGTGCCAGCAGTTTAACGGGACCCCATATCCCCGAAGCTTTCTTT. It codes for CASSLTGPHIPEAFF.

This chain links TRBV25-1 with TRBJ2-7; 8 bases match TRBD2. CDR1 is MGHDK and CDR2 is SYGVNS in the germline V gene. V shed 5 bases and J 2 bases; nucleotides not matched to a gene: 5. The CDR3 extends over 14 amino acids. CDR3 sequence: CASSPAGATYEQYF. The CDR3 coding sequence is TGTGCCAGCAGTCCAGCGGGAGCTACCTACGAGCAGTACTTC.

The J gene is TRBJ2-3, the V gene TRBV28; TRBD2 agrees at 13 bases. Germline CDR1 MDHEN, CDR2 SYDVKM. The CDR3 has 16 residues. Trimming took 3 bases from V and 9 from J; bases not matched to a gene: 9. The CDR3 region is CASSFSGTSGTETQYF. DNA for the CDR3: TGTGCCAGCAGTTTCTCCGGGACTAGCGGGACGGAAACGCAGTATTTT.

The sample holds a few counts of this clone. The identical CDR3 is also encoded by other nucleotide sequences in the sample. This chain connects TRBV9 to TRBJ1-5; no clear D. V dropped 2 bases and J dropped 0 bases, with 3 bases sitting between them. This CDR3 contains 13 residues. Per germline, CDR1 SGDLS and CDR2 YYNGEE. CDR3 nucleotides: TGTGCCAGCAGCGTTTCTAGCAATCAGCCCCAGCATTTT. Its translation is CASSVSSNQPQHF.

J is TRBJ2-5 and V is TRBV12-5; 9 bases agree with TRBD2. The CDR3 covers 14 residues. Germline CDR1 and CDR2: LGHNT and FRNRAP. V was pared by 1 base and J by 5 bases, with 2 bases of the junction left unmatched. The CDR3 sequence: CASGLGLAAETQYF. CDR3 in DNA: TGTGCTAGTGGTTTGGGACTAGCGGCGGAGACCCAGTACTTC.

The chain is built from TRBV7-8 and TRBJ2-5; 12 bases agree with TRBD2. The germline V gene has CDR1 SGHVS and CDR2 FQNEAQ. The J segment lost 0 bases and the V segment lost 5 bases, leaving 10 bases of the junction unmatched. This CDR3 comprises 18 residues. CDR3 amino acids: CASSRGLAGSGYQETQYF. The CDR3, as DNA: TGTGCCAGCAGCCGAGGACTAGCGGGAAGCGGATACCAAGAGACCCAGTACTTC.

V is TRBV28 and J is TRBJ2-1; TRBD2 matches 13 bases. CDR1 is MDHEN, CDR2 SYDVKM, per germline. The CDR3 spans 15 residues. Unmatched junction bases numbered 10, after V lost 10 bases and J lost 7 bases. This CDR3 is CAIKGTSGNTNEQFF. The CDR3 DNA reads as TGTGCCATAAAGGGGACTAGCGGGAATACAAATGAGCAGTTCTTC.

The gene calls are TRBV7-2 and TRBJ2-5, with no clear D. The CDR3 totals 18 residues. The V gene lost 0 bases and the J gene lost 7 bases, with 24 bases spanning the gap. Germline CDR1 SGHTA, CDR2 FQGNSA. CDR3 DNA: TGTGCCAGCAGCTTAGCGGTATATAGGGTCGGTAAAGAAGGGACCCAGTACTTC. Its protein is CASSLAVYRVGKEGTQYF.

This chain joins TRBV9 and TRBJ2-2; 11 positions agree with TRBD2. CDR3 length: 17 amino acids. V lost 0 bases to trimming and J lost 1 base; unmatched junction nucleotides: 2. Germline V lookup: CDR1 SGDLS, CDR2 YYNGEE. CDR3 amino acids: CASSVGLAGMNTGELFF. The CDR3 coding sequence is TGTGCCAGCAGCGTAGGACTAGCGGGGATGAACACCGGGGAGCTGTTTTTT.

This chain connects TRBV7-6 to TRBJ2-1; 8 bases align to TRBD2. V was pared by 2 bases and J by 6 bases, with 9 bases of the junction left unmatched. The CDR3 consists of 16 residues. Germline lookup yields CDR1 SGHVS and CDR2 FNYEAQ. In DNA form, the CDR3 reads TGTGCCAGCAGCTTACAGCCGGGAGGGCCCAGCAATGAGCAGTTCTTC. Its translation is CASSLQPGGPSNEQFF. The variable domain in full, with the rest retrieved from reference TRBV7-6 and TRBJ2-1, is GAGVSQSPRYKVTKRGQDVALRCDPISGHVSLYWYRQALGQGPEFLTYFNYEAQQDKSGLPNDRFSAERPEGSISTLTIQRTEQRDSAMYRCASSLQPGGPSNEQFFGPGTRLTVL.

The V gene is TRBV28, the J gene TRBJ2-7, with 11 nucleotides matching TRBD1. Germline-derived CDR1 and CDR2 are MDHEN and SYDVKM. The CDR3 is made up of 15 amino acids. The ends lost 2 bases at V and 4 bases at J; junction bases unmatched: 4. For the CDR3, the DNA is TGTGCCAGCAGTTTACGGACAGGGGGCGCGTACGAGCAGTACTTC. Translation: CASSLRTGGAYEQYF. The variable domain in full, completed from reference TRBV28 and TRBJ2-7, reads DVKVTQSSRYLVKRTGEKVFLECVQDMDHENMFWYRQDPGLGLRLIYFSYDVKMKEKGDIPEGYSVSREKKERFSLILESASTNQTSMYLCASSLRTGGAYEQYFGPGTRLTVT.

This sequence joins TRBV7-9 and TRBJ2-5; 7 nucleotides agree with TRBD2. From germline, CDR1 is SEHNR and CDR2 FQNEAQ (reference sequence). The CDR3 totals 16 residues. V shed 2 bases and J 2 bases; nucleotides not matched to a gene: 8. The CDR3 DNA reads as TGTGCCAGCAGCTTATCAAATTTGCGGGAGCAAGAGACCCAGTACTTC. Protein product: CASSLSNLREQETQYF.

The chain couples TRBV15 to TRBJ2-5, with 8 bases that match TRBD2. V lost 1 base and J lost 3; bases outside the gene matches: 1. The CDR3 loop spans 14 amino acids. From germline, CDR1 is LNHNV and CDR2 YYDKDF (reference sequence). CDR3 DNA: TGTGCCACCAGCAGAGCAGCGGGAGAAGAGACCCAGTACTTC. Encoded protein: CATSRAAGEETQYF.

This chain connects TRBV7-8 to TRBJ1-5; 8 bases fit TRBD1. The CDR3 has 15 amino acids. The germline V gene has CDR1 SGHVS and CDR2 FQNEAQ. V trimming: 3 bases; J trimming: 6 bases; junction bases outside the gene matches: 7. In DNA, the CDR3 is TGTGCCAGCAGCTTTAATACAGGGGGTGTTCAGCCCCAGCATTTT. This sequence encodes CASSFNTGGVQPQHF.

The chain uses TRBV30 and TRBJ2-5; D is unclear. This CDR3 has 16 amino acids. With 0 bases removed from V and 2 bases from J, the gap between germline ends came to 16 bases. Germline V gene data show CDR1 as GTSNPN and CDR2 as SVGIG (reference sequence). The DNA of the CDR3 is TGTGCCTGGAGTGTAAGCCGAACTGATTTACAAGAGACCCAGTACTTC. This translates into CAWSVSRTDLQETQYF.

V usage is TRBV7-2 and J usage is TRBJ2-3, with D possibly TRBD2 on 5 matching bases. Trimming took 5 bases from V and 2 from J, leaving 8 bases between them. CDR3 length equals 13 residues. Germline V gene lookup returns CDR1 SGHTA and CDR2 FQGNSA. The CDR3 here is CASSPDYTDTQYF. In DNA, the CDR3 is TGTGCCAGCAGCCCCGACTACACAGATACGCAGTATTTT.

The chain has TRBV5-1 and TRBJ2-6; D unclear. Germline CDR1 and CDR2: SGHRS and YFSETQ. Trimming cost V 6 bases and J 4 bases, with 11 bases left between them. CDR3 length: 14 amino acids. The CDR3: CASKPGTGANVLTF. CDR3 bases: TGCGCCAGCAAACCCGGTACCGGGGCCAACGTCCTGACTTTC.